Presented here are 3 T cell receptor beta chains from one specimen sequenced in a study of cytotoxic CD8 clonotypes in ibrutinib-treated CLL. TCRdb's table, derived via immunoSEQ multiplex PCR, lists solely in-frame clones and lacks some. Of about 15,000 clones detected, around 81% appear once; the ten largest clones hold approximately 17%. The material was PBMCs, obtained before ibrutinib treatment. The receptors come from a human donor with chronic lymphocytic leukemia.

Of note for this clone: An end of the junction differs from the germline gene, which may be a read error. The CDR3 sequence is CASMGGRTLNF. CDR3 nucleotides: TGTGCCAGCATGGGGGGAAGGACGCTCAACTTC. J is TRBJ1-2 and V is TRBV7-2, with D possibly being TRBD1 (5 bases). CDR3 length: 11 residues. Germline V gives CDR1 SGHTA, CDR2 FQGNSA. The complete variable domain, with remaining parts taken from reference TRBV7-2 and TRBJ1-2, reads GAGVSQSPSNKVTEKGKDVELRCDPISGHTALYWYRQSLGQGLEFLIYFQGNSAPDKSGLPSDRFSAERTGGSVSTLTIQRTQQEDSAVYLCASMGGRTLNFGSGTRLTVV.

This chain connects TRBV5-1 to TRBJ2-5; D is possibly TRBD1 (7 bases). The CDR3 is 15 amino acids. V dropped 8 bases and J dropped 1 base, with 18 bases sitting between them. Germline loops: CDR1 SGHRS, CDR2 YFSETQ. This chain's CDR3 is CASRRGERGQETQYF. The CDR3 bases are TGCGCCAGTCGCAGGGGGGAGAGAGGCCAAGAGACCCAGTACTTC.

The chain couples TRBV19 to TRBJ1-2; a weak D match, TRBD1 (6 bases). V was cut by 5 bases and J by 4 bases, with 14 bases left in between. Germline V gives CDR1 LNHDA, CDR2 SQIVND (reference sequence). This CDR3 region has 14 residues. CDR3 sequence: CASSVNREIYGYTF. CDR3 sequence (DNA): TGTGCCAGTAGTGTAAACAGGGAGATCTATGGCTACACCTTC.